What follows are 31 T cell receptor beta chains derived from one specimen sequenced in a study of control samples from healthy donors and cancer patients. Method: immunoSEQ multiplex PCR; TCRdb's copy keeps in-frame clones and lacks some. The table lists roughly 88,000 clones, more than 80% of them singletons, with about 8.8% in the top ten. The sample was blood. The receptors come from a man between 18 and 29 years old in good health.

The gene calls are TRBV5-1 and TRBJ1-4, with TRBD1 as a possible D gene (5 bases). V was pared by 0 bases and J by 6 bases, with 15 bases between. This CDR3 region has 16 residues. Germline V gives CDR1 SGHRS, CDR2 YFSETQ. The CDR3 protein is CASSLALKGPDEKLFF. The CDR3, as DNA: TGCGCCAGCAGCTTGGCCTTGAAGGGGCCAGATGAAAAACTGTTTTTT.

In DNA, the CDR3 is TGCGCCAGCAGCTTGAAAGGGGTGCTAGTCACTGAAGCTTTCTTT. Translation: CASSLKGVLVTEAFF. This chain joins TRBV5-1 and TRBJ1-1; TRBD1 might be the D (5 bases). The CDR3 runs to 15 residues. Trimming removed 1 base at V and 4 bases at J, with 14 bases between. Germline values: CDR1 SGHRS, CDR2 YFSETQ. The whole variable domain, filled in from reference TRBV5-1 and TRBJ1-1, reads KAGVTQTPRYLIKTRGQQVTLSCSPISGHRSVSWYQQTPGQGLQFLFEYFSETQRNKGNFPGRFSGRQFSNSRSEMNVSTLELGDSALYLCASSLKGVLVTEAFFGQGTRLTVV.

CDR3 nucleotides: TGTGCCAGCACGCTTTCGAGAAACACTGAAGCTTTCTTT. Its translation is CASTLSRNTEAFF. The chain is built from TRBV14 and TRBJ1-1; D gene unclear. V was pared by 7 bases and J by 2 bases, with 11 bases between. In germline, CDR1 is SGHDN, CDR2 FVKESK. This CDR3 spans 13 amino acids.

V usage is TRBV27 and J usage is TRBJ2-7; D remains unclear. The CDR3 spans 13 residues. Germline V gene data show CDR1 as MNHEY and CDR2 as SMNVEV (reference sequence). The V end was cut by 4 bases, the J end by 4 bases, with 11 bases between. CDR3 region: CASSSRTGYEQYF. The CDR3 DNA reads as TGTGCCAGCAGTTCCCGTACCGGGTACGAGCAGTACTTC.

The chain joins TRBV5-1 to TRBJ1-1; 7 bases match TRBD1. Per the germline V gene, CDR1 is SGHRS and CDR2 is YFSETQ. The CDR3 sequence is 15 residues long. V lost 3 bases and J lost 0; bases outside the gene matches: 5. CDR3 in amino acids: CASSSTGQMNTEAFF. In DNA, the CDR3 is TGCGCCAGCAGCTCGACGGGACAGATGAACACTGAAGCTTTCTTT. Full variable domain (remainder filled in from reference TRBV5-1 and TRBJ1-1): KAGVTQTPRYLIKTRGQQVTLSCSPISGHRSVSWYQQTPGQGLQFLFEYFSETQRNKGNFPGRFSGRQFSNSRSEMNVSTLELGDSALYLCASSSTGQMNTEAFFGQGTRLTVV.

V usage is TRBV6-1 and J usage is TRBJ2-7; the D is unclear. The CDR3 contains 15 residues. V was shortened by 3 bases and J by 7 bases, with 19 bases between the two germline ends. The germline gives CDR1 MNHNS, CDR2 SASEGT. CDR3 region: CASSEVRYSGYEQYF. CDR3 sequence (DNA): TGTGCCAGCAGTGAGGTTAGGTATTCTGGTTATGAGCAGTACTTC.

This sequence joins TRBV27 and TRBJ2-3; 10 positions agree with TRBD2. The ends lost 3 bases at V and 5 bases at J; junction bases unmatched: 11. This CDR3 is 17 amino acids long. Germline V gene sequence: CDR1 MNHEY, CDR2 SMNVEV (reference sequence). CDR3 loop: CASSFIRASGGVDTQYF. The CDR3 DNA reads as TGTGCCAGCAGTTTCATCCGGGCTAGCGGGGGCGTAGATACGCAGTATTTT.

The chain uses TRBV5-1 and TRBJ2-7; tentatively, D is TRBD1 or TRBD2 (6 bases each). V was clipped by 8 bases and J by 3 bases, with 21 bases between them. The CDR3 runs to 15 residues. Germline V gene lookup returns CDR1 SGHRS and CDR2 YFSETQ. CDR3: CARSVCGTPIYEQYF. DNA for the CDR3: TGCGCCAGGTCAGTATGCGGGACACCAATCTACGAGCAGTACTTC.

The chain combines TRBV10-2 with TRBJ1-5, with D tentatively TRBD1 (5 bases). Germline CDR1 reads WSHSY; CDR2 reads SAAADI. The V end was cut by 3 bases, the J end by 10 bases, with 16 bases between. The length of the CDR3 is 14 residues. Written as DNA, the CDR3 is TGCGCCAGCAGTGACCCGGCAGGGAATGGACCCCAGCATTTT. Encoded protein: CASSDPAGNGPQHF.

In DNA form, the CDR3 reads TGTGCCACCCAGGGGGCGAAAAATCAGCCCCAGCATTTT. Translation: CATQGAKNQPQHF. The chain has TRBV7-3 and TRBJ1-5; the match to TRBD1 covers 8 bases. From germline, CDR1 is SGHTA and CDR2 FQGTGA. With 10 bases clipped from V and 4 bases from J, the junction kept 6 bases outside the gene matches. The CDR3 consists of 13 residues.

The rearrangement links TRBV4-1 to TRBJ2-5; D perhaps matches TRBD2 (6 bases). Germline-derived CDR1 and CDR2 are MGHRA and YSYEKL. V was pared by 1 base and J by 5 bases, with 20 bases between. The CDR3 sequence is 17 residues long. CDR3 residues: CASSQADMGLVHETQYF. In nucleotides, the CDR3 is TGCGCCAGCAGCCAAGCCGACATGGGACTCGTACATGAGACCCAGTACTTC.

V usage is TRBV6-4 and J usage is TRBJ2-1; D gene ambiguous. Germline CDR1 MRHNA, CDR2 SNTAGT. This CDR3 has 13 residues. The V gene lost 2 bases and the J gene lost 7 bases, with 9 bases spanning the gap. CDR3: CASSDGFGNEQFF. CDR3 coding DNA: TGTGCCAGCAGTGACGGTTTTGGAAATGAGCAGTTCTTC.

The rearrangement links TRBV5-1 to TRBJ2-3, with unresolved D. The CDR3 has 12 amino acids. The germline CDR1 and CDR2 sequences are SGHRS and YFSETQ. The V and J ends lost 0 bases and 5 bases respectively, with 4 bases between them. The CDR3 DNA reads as TGCGCCAGCAGCTTGGCCGGAGATACGCAGTATTTT. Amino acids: CASSLAGDTQYF.

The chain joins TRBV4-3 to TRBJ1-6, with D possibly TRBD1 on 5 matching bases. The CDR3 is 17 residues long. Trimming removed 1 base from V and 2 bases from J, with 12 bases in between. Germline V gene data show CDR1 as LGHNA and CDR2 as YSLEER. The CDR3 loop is CASSQGRLGAYNSPLHF. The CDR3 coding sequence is TGCGCCAGCAGCCAAGGCAGGCTGGGGGCCTATAATTCACCCCTCCACTTT.

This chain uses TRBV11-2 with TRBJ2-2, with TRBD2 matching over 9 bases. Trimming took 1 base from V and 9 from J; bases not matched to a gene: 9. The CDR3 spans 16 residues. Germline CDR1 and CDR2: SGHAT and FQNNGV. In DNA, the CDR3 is TGTGCCAGCAGCTTAGCCGCCCGTGGACTAGCGAGGGAGCTGTTTTTT. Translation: CASSLAARGLARELFF.

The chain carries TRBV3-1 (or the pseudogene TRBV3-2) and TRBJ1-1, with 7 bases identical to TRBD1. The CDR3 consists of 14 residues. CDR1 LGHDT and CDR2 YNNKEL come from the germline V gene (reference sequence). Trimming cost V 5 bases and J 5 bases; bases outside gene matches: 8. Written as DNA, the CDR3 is TGTGCCAGCAGCTCCCCCCAGGGGGGGACTGAAGCTTTCTTT. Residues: CASSSPQGGTEAFF.

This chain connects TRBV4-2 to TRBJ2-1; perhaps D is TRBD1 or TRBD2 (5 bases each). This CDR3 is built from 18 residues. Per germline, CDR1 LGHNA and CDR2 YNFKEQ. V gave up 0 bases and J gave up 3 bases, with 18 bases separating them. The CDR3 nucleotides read TGTGCCAGCAGCCAAGATCCCGGGGCGATAAACATCTACAATGAGCAGTTCTTC. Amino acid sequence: CASSQDPGAINIYNEQFF.

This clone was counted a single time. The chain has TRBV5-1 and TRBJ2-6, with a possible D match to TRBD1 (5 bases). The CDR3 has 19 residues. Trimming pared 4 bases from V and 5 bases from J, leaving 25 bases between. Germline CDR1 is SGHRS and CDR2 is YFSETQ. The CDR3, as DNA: TGCGCCAGCAGCCAAGGACAACAGCGTCCAGGGAATAGGGCCAACGTCCTGACTTTC. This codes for CASSQGQQRPGNRANVLTF.

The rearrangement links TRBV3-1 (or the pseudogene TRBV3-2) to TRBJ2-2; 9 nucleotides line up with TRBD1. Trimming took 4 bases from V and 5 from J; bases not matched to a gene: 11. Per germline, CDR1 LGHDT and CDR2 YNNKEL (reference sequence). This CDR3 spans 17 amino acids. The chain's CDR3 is CASSRKLQGARTGELFF. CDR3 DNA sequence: TGTGCCAGCAGCCGAAAACTACAGGGGGCGCGTACCGGGGAGCTGTTTTTT.

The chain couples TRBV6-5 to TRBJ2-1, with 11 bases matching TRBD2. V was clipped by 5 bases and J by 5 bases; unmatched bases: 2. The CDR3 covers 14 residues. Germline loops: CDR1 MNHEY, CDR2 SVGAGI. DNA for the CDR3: TGTGCCAGCAGTAAGGGACTAGCGGACAATGAGCAGTTCTTC. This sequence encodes CASSKGLADNEQFF.

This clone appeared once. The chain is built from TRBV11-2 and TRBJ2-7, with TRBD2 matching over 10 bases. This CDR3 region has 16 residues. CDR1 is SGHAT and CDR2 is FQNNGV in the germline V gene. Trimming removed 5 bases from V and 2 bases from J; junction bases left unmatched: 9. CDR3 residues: CASSTGASGGPYEQYF. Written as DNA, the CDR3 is TGTGCCAGCAGCACAGGAGCTAGCGGGGGACCCTACGAGCAGTACTTC. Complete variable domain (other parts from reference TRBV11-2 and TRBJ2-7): EAGVAQSPRYKIIEKRQSVAFWCNPISGHATLYWYQQILGQGPKLLIQFQNNGVVDDSQLPKDRFSAERLKGVDSTLKIQPAKLEDSAVYLCASSTGASGGPYEQYFGPGTRLTVT.

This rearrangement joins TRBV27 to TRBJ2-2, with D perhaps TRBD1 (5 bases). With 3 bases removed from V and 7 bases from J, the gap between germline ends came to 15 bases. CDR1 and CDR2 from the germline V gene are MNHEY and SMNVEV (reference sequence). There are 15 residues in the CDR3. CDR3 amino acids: CASSLVGYQGGELFF. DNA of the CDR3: TGTGCCAGCAGTTTGGTTGGCTACCAGGGCGGGGAGCTGTTTTTT.

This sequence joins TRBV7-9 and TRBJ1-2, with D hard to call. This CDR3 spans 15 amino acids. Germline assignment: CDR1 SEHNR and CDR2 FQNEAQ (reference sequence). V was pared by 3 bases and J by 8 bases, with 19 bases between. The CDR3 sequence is CASSFSPRVLGGYTF. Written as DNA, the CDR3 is TGTGCCAGCAGCTTTTCCCCTCGTGTATTGGGGGGCTACACCTTC.

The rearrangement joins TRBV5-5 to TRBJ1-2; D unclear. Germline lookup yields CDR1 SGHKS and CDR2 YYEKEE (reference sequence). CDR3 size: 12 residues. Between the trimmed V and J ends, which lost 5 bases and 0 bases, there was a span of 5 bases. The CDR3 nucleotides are TGTGCCAGCAGTGGATCTAACTATGGCTACACCTTC. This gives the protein CASSGSNYGYTF. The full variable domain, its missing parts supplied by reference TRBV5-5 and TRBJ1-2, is DAGVTQSPTHLIKTRGQQVTLRCSPISGHKSVSWYQQVLGQGPQFIFQYYEKEERGRGNFPDRFSARQFPNYSSELNVNALLLGDSALYLCASSGSNYGYTFGSGTRLTVV.

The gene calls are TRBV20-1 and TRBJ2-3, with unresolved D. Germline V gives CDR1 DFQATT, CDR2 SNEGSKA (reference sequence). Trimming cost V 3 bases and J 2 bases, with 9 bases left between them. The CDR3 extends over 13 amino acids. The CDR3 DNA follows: TGCAGTGCTAGTAGTAGCCCCACAGATACGCAGTATTTT. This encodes CSASSSPTDTQYF.

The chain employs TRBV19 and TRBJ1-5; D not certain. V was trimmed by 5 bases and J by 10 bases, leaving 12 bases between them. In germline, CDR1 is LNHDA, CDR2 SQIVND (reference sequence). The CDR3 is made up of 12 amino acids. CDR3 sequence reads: CASSEGSRPQHF. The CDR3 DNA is TGTGCCAGTAGTGAAGGGTCCAGACCCCAGCATTTT. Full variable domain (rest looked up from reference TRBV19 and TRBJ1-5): DGGITQSPKYLFRKEGQNVTLSCEQNLNHDAMYWYRQDPGQGLRLIYYSQIVNDFQKGDIAEGYSVSREKKESFPLTVTSAQKNPTAFYLCASSEGSRPQHFGDGTRLSIL.

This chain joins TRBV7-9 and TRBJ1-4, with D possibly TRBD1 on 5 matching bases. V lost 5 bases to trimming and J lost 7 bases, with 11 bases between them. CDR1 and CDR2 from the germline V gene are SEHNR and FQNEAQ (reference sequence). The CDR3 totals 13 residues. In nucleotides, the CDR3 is TGTGCCAGCAGCCGAGGGGCGGGTGAAAAACTGTTTTTT. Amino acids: CASSRGAGEKLFF. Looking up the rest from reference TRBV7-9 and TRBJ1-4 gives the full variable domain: DTGVSQNPRHKITKRGQNVTFRCDPISEHNRLYWYRQTLGQGPEFLTYFQNEAQLEKSRLLSDRFSAERPKGSFSTLEIQRTEQGDSAMYLCASSRGAGEKLFFGSGTQLSVL.

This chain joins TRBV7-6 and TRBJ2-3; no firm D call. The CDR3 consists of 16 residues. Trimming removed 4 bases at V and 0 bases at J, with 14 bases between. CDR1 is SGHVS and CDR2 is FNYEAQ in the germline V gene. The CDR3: CASSSYHSGSTDTQYF. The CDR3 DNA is TGTGCCAGCAGCTCATACCACTCCGGGAGCACAGATACGCAGTATTTT.

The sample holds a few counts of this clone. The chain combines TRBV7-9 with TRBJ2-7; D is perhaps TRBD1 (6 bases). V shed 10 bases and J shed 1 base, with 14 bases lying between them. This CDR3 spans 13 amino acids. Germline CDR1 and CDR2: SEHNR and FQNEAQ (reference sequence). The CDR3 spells CATRTTGSYEQYF. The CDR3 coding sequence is TGTGCCACCAGGACAACAGGGTCCTACGAGCAGTACTTC.

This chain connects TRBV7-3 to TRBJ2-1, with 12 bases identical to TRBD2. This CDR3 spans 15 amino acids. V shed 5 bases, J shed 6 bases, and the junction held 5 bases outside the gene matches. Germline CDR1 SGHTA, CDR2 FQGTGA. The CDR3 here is CASSGGLAGFNEQFF. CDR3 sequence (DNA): TGTGCCAGCAGCGGAGGACTAGCGGGGTTCAATGAGCAGTTCTTC.

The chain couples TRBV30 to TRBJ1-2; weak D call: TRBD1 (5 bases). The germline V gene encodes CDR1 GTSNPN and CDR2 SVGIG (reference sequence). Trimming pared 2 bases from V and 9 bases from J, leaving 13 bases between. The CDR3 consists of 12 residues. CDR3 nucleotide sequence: TGTGCCTGGAGTCCTACCGGGGCTAGCTACACCTTC. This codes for CAWSPTGASYTF.